A single sample gave rise to the 9 T cell receptor beta chains below, sequenced in a study of OX40 agonist ivuxolimab in advanced cancers. TCRdb's copy holds only in-frame clones and misses some; the assay was immunoSEQ multiplex PCR. This sample has roughly 80,000 clones, with 84% found just once. Sequencing used CD4+ or CD8+ T cells sorted from blood, obtained in a trial of the OX40 agonist ivuxolimab. The receptor set was obtained from an adult with an advanced solid tumor such as melanoma, head and neck, liver or kidney cancer.

The chain combines TRBV29-1 with TRBJ2-1; the match to TRBD1 covers 9 bases. The germline CDR1 and CDR2 sequences are SQVTM and ANQGSEA. V dropped 6 bases and J dropped 7; count of bases not matched to a gene: 7. The CDR3 spans 13 residues. CDR3 sequence reads: CSVGTGNGNEQFF. In DNA form, the CDR3 reads TGCAGCGTCGGGACAGGGAATGGGAATGAGCAGTTCTTC.

This chain uses TRBV6-1 with TRBJ1-6; no firm D call. CDR3 size: 14 residues. Germline V gives CDR1 MNHNS, CDR2 SASEGT. Trimming took 2 bases from V and 10 from J, leaving 12 bases between them. The CDR3 coding sequence is TGTGCCAGCAGTGAAAGTTGGTGGGGATCACCCCTCCACTTT. Its translation is CASSESWWGSPLHF.

The chain has TRBV5-1 and TRBJ1-1; D possibly corresponds to TRBD1 (5 bases). Germline V gives CDR1 SGHRS, CDR2 YFSETQ. The CDR3 has 14 amino acids. Trimming took off 0 bases at V and 3 bases at J, with 9 bases between the two ends. This CDR3 is CASSLDGAHTEAFF. CDR3 nucleotides: TGCGCCAGCAGCTTGGACGGGGCGCACACTGAAGCTTTCTTT.

J is TRBJ1-3 and V is TRBV9; a possible D gene is TRBD1 (6 bases). Germline loops: CDR1 SGDLS, CDR2 YYNGEE. The V end was cut by 4 bases, the J end by 0 bases, with 11 bases between. CDR3 length equals 15 residues. CDR3 protein: CASSLTGSSGNTIYF. Here the CDR3 DNA reads TGTGCCAGCAGCCTCACAGGGTCCTCTGGAAACACCATATATTTT.

This chain uses TRBV5-6 with TRBJ2-7; maybe TRBD1 (6 bases). V was pared by 4 bases and J by 7 bases, with 15 bases between. Germline V gives CDR1 SGHDT, CDR2 YYEEEE. The CDR3 spans 13 residues. DNA for the CDR3: TGTGCCAGCAGCACCGTACAGGGAGAAGAGCAGTACTTC. Protein: CASSTVQGEEQYF.

This clone was picked up one time. The chain couples TRBV2 to TRBJ1-1; TRBD1 is a possible D gene (6 bases). V was clipped by 7 bases and J by 5 bases, with 17 bases between them. Germline V gives CDR1 SNHLY, CDR2 FYNNEI. The CDR3 sequence is 14 residues long. CDR3 bases: TGTGCCAGCACCTCCGAGGGGGAGGGGACTGAAGCTTTCTTT. The encoded protein is CASTSEGEGTEAFF.

The rearrangement uses TRBV9 and TRBJ2-3; tentatively, D is TRBD1 (6 bases). Between the trimmed V and J ends, which lost 1 base and 4 bases, there was a span of 13 bases. The CDR3 is made up of 15 amino acids. In germline, CDR1 is SGDLS, CDR2 YYNGEE. The CDR3 spells CASSVRQGSADTQYF. CDR3 DNA: TGTGCCAGCAGCGTACGGCAGGGGAGCGCAGATACGCAGTATTTT.

The genes are TRBV6-5 and TRBJ2-5; D is undetermined. Germline CDR1 MNHEY, CDR2 SVGAGI. Trimming took 7 bases from V and 9 from J, leaving 9 bases between them. This CDR3 comprises 10 residues. Here the CDR3 reads CASNPKAQYF. The CDR3, as DNA: TGTGCCAGCAATCCAAAGGCCCAGTACTTC.

This clone has just one count. The chain couples TRBV6-1 to TRBJ1-2, with D possibly TRBD1 on 5 matching bases. The germline CDR1 and CDR2 sequences are MNHNS and SASEGT. V shed 6 bases and J shed 2 bases, with 10 bases lying between them. The CDR3 is 13 residues long. The chain's CDR3 is CASSLQGNYGYTF. CDR3 bases: TGTGCCAGCAGCCTGCAGGGAAACTATGGCTACACCTTC.